This T cell receptor beta chain is drawn from a study of shared clonotypes between healthy human individuals. CDR1 and CDR2 (germline): SGHRS, YFSETQ. V lost 5 bases, J lost 1 base, and 12 bases lay in between. CDR3 length equals 14 residues. This clone showed up just a few times. Only in-frame clones appear in the TCRdb table, and some are missing; sequencing was by immunoSEQ multiplex PCR. The sample includes approximately 470,000 clones, about 78% of them seen just once. The gene calls are TRBV5-1 and TRBJ1-1, with D possibly TRBD1 on 6 matching bases. The receptor was isolated from a woman between 40 and 50 years old in good health. Some clones in this sample may be carry-over from other donors' samples. The material sequenced was PBMCs. CDR3 DNA sequence: TGCGCCAGCAGACTGACAGGCTCGAACACTGAAGCTTTCTTT. Translation gives CASRLTGSNTEAFF.